This T cell receptor (beta chain) comes out of a study of PD-1 blockade in classical Hodgkin lymphoma. Findings and caveats of the study: Baseline TCR diversity was reportedly lower in newly diagnosed patients than healthy donors.

Profiled with immunoSEQ multiplex PCR; TCRdb holds only in-frame clones, not every one. The sample contains roughly 29,000 clones, approximately 79% of which appear only once. Time point indicated: cycle 4 day 1 (C4D1), after around six weeks of nivolumab. All patients relapsed after autologous stem cell transplantation, and brentuximab vedotin exposure varied. Magnetic negative selection of thawed PBMCs was the method by which CD4+ T cells were purified. Details on this clone: Its antigen is not identified.

V trimming: 5 bases; J trimming: 4 bases; junction bases outside the gene matches: 19. Per germline, CDR1 SGHAT and CDR2 FQNNGV. This CDR3 has 18 residues. Material: CD4+ T cells from blood, obtained before the fourth cycle of nivolumab. The chain uses TRBV11-2 and TRBJ2-7; 8 bases match TRBD2. The receptor comes from a human donor with classical Hodgkin lymphoma. The CDR3 nucleotides are TGTGCCAGCAGCCCTCGGGAGGGCGGGAGGCCGTTCCAGTACGAGCAGTACTTC. This sequence encodes CASSPREGGRPFQYEQYF.